This T cell receptor (beta chain) was observed in a study of blood T cell repertoires in COVID-19. Everyone who took part was about 18 to 90 years old, and they came from 24 US areas. Clones were sequenced by immunoSEQ multiplex PCR, and TCRdb holds only the in-frame ones, with some missing. The table shows 160,000 or so clones, with 84% occurring only once. This clone was observed once. Trimming stripped 6 bases from V and 4 bases from J, with 13 bases between. CDR1 is MDHEN, CDR2 SYDVKM, per germline. This CDR3 comprises 14 residues. The chain has TRBV28 and TRBJ1-5; unclear D gene. This receptor was obtained from a man aged 45-60 years who had recovered from COVID-19. Specimen: PBMCs or T cells enriched from blood (not recorded which). The CDR3 reads CASSPSGNNQPQHF. The CDR3 nucleotides are TGTGCCAGCAGCCCGTCCGGGAATAATCAGCCCCAGCATTTT.